This TCR beta chain was identified in a study of Graves' ophthalmopathy and Graves' hyperthyroidism. The sample holds a few counts of this clonotype. RNA transcripts provided the template for amplifying TCR beta CDR3 regions. The library came from an HTBI-primed first-round RT-PCR and a second-round multiplex PCR. TCRdb independently ran MiXCR on the multiplex PCR reads; one entry per CDR3 protein. The sample lists roughly 220,000 distinct CDR3 sequences; 45% to 55% were seen once. Sequencing used peripheral blood. This receptor was identified in an adult man with Graves' ophthalmopathy.

In DNA, the CDR3 is TGCAGCGTTGAGAGGCTAGCGGGAGGGCCCCGAGAGACCCAGTACTTC. Its protein product is CSVERLAGGPRETQYF. The rearrangement joins TRBV29-1 to TRBJ2-5; 12 bases align to TRBD2. Losses at the gene ends were 3 bases for V and 4 bases for J; bases not matched to a gene: 9. Germline lookup yields CDR1 SQVTM and CDR2 ANQGSEA. This CDR3 spans 16 amino acids.